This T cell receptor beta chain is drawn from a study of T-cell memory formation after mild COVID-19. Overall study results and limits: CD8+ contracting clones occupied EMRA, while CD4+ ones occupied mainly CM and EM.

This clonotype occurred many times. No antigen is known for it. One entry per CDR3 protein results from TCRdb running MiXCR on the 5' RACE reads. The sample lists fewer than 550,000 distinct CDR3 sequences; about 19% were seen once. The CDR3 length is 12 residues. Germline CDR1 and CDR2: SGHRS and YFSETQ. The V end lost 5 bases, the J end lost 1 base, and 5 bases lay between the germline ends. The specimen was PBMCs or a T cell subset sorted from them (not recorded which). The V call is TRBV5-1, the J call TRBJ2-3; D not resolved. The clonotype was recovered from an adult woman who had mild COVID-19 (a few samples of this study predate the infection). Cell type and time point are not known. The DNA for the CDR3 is TGCGCCAGCAGTATAGGCACAGATACGCAGTATTTT. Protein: CASSIGTDTQYF. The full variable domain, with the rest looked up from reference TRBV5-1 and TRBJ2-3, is KAGVTQTPRYLIKTRGQQVTLSCSPISGHRSVSWYQQTPGQGLQFLFEYFSETQRNKGNFPGRFSGRQFSNSRSEMNVSTLELGDSALYLCASSIGTDTQYFGPGTRLTVL.